This T cell receptor beta chain was profiled in a study of blood T cell repertoires in COVID-19. Study-wide context: Acute-phase and convalescent COVID-19 samples originated in the United States, Italy and Spain. PBMCs, B-cell-depleted T cells, or T cells provided the cDNA or gDNA that made up the material.

V lost 3 bases and J lost 2; bases outside the gene matches: 4. This CDR3 has 16 residues. CDR1 and CDR2 from the germline V gene are SNHLY and FYNNEI. The data were produced by immunoSEQ multiplex PCR, yet TCRdb's version contains in-frame clones alone and is incomplete. The table shows about 88,000 clones, with 72% occurring only once. Sample: peripheral blood. This receptor was identified in a woman between 55 and 75 years old in a cohort sampled during active or convalescent COVID-19. The V gene is TRBV2, the J gene TRBJ2-7; 13 nucleotides match TRBD2. DNA for the CDR3: TGTGCCAGCAGTGACCTACTAGCGGGGGGGCCCTACGAGCAGTACTTC. It translates to CASSDLLAGGPYEQYF. The variable domain in full, with the rest retrieved from reference TRBV2 and TRBJ2-7, is EPEVTQTPSHQVTQMGQEVILRCVPISNHLYFYWYRQILGQKVEFLVSFYNNEISEKSEIFDDQFSVERPDGSNFTLKIRSTKLEDSAMYFCASSDLLAGGPYEQYFGPGTRLTVT.